This T cell receptor (beta chain) was sequenced during a study of glioma-infiltrating T cells after dendritic cell vaccination. Overall study context: Between about 2002 and 2012, patients got autologous tumor lysate-pulsed dendritic cell vaccines. The vaccine used monocyte-derived dendritic cells pulsed overnight with autologous tumor lysate. Broader study findings: Higher TCR clonality did not directly relate to longer survival.

A remark on this clone: As yet, its antigen is unknown.

The CDR3 contains 13 residues. V gave up 6 bases and J gave up 5 bases; unmatched junction bases: 3. Germline V gene data show CDR1 as MNHEY and CDR2 as SVGAGI. Using immunoSEQ multiplex PCR, the repertoire was profiled, and TCRdb retains in-frame clones only, with some absent. The sample yields about 92,000 clones, around 84% seen once. Sequenced here: blood, sampled before dendritic cell vaccination. The chain carries TRBV6-5 and TRBJ1-1; 10 positions agree with TRBD1. The sequence was collected from a human donor with glioblastoma. CDR3 region: CASRGTGVTEAFF. The CDR3 DNA follows: TGTGCCAGCAGAGGGACAGGGGTTACTGAAGCTTTCTTT.